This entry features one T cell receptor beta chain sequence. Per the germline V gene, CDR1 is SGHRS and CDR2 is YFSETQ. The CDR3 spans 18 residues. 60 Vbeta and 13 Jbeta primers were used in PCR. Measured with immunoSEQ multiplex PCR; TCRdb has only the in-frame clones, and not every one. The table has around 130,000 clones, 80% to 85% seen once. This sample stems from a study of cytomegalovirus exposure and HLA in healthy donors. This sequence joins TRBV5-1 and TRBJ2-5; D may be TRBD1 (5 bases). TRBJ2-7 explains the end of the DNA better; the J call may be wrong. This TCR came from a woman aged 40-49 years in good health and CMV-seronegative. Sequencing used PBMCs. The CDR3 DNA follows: TGCGCCAGCAGCTTGGTCGAAGTTGCCGTCTTAGGGGTAAACGAGCAGTACTTC. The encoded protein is CASSLVEVAVLGVNEQYF.